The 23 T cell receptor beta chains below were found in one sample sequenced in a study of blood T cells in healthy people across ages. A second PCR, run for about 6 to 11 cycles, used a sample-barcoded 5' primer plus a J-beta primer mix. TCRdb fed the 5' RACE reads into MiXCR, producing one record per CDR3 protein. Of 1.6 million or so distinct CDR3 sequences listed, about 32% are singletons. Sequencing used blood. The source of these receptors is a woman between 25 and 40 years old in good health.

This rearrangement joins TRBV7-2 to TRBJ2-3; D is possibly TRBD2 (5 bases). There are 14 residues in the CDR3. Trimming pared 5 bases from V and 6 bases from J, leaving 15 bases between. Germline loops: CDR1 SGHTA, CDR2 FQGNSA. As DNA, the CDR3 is TGTGCCAGCAGCCCAAACCCGCGGGTGGATACGCAGTATTTT. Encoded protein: CASSPNPRVDTQYF.

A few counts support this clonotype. Here the CDR3 reads CSARGTSWETQYF. The CDR3 DNA reads as TGCAGTGCTAGAGGGACTAGTTGGGAGACCCAGTACTTC. The chain joins TRBV20-1 to TRBJ2-5; 7 nucleotides align to TRBD2. Germline V CDR1 and CDR2: DFQATT, SNEGSKA (reference sequence). V was pared by 1 base and J by 5 bases, with 4 bases of the junction left unmatched. This CDR3 comprises 13 residues.

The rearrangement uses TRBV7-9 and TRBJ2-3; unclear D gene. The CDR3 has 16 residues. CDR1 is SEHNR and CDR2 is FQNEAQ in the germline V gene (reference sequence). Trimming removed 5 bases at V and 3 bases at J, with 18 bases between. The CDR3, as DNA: TGTGCCAGCAGCCCAAGGTTTGGCGGAGCGACAGATACGCAGTATTTT. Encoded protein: CASSPRFGGATDTQYF. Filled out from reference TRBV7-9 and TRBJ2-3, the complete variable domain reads DTGVSQNPRHKITKRGQNVTFRCDPISEHNRLYWYRQTLGQGPEFLTYFQNEAQLEKSRLLSDRFSAERPKGSFSTLEIQRTEQGDSAMYLCASSPRFGGATDTQYFGPGTRLTVL.

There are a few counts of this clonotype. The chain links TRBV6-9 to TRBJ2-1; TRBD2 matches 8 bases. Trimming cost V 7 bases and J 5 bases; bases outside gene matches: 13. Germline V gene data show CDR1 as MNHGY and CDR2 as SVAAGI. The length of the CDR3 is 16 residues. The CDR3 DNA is TGTGCCAGCACCCCCAGAGACAAGCGGGAGAACAATGAGCAGTTCTTC. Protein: CASTPRDKRENNEQFF.

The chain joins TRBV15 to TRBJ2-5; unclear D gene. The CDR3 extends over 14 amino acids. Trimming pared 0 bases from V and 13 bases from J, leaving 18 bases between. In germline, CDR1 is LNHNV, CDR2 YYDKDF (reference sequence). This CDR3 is CATSRDISGYELYF. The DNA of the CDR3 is TGTGCCACCAGCAGAGATATCTCGGGTTACGAGCTGTACTTC.

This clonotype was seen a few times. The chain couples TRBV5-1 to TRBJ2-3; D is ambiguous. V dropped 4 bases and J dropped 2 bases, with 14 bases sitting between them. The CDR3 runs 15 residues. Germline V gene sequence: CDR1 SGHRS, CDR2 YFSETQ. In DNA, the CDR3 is TGCGCCAGCAGCAGCAGTGTATCTACCACAGATACGCAGTATTTT. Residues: CASSSSVSTTDTQYF.

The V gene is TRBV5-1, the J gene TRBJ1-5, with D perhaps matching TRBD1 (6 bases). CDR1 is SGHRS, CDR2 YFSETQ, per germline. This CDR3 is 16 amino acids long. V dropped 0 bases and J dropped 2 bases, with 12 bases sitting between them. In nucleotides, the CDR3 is TGCGCCAGCAGCTTGGCCTCAGGGGCCGGCAATCAGCCCCAGCATTTT. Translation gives CASSLASGAGNQPQHF.

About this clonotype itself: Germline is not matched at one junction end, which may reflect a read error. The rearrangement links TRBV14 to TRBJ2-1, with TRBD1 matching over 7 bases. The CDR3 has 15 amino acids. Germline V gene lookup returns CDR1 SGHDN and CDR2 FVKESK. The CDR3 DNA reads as TGTGCCAGCAGCTTAGACGGGACAGTCTACAATGAGCGGTTCTTC. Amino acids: CASSLDGTVYNERFF.

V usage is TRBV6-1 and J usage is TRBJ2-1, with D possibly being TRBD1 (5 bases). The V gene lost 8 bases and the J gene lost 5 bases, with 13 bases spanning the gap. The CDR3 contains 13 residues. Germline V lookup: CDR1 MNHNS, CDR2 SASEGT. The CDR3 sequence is CASHRSRDNEQFF. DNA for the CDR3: TGTGCCAGCCACCGAAGCAGGGACAATGAGCAGTTCTTC.

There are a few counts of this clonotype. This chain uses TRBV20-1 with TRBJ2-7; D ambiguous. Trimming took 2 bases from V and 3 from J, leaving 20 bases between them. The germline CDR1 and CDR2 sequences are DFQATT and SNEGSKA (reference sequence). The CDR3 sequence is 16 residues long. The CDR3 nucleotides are TGCAGTGCTAGATCGGCCGTCCGACTCTGGGACTACGAGCAGTACTTC. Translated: CSARSAVRLWDYEQYF.

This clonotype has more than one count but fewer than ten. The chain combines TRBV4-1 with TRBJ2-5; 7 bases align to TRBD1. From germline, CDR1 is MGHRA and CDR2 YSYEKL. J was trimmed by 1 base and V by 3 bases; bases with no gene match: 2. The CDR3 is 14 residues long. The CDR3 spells CASSQGQTQETQYF. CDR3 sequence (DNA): TGCGCCAGCAGCCAGGGACAGACCCAAGAGACCCAGTACTTC.

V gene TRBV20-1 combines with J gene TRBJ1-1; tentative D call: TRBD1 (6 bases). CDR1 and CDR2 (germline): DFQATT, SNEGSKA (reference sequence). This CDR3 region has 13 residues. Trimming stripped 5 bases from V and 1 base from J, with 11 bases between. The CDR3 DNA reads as TGCAGTGCTGATGGACAGTCGAACACTGAAGCTTTCTTT. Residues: CSADGQSNTEAFF.

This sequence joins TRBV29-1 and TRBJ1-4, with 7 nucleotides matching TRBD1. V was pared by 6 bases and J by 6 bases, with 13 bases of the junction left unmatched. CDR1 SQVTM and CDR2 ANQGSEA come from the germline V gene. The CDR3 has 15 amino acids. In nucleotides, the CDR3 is TGCAGCGTAGAGACCTTGGGACAGAAAGATGAAAAACTGTTTTTT. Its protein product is CSVETLGQKDEKLFF.

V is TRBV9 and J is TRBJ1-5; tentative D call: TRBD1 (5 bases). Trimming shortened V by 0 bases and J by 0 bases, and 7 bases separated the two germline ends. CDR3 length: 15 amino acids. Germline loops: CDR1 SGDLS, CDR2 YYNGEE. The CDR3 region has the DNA TGTGCCAGCAGCGTAGCAGGGTATAGCAATCAGCCCCAGCATTTT. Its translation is CASSVAGYSNQPQHF.

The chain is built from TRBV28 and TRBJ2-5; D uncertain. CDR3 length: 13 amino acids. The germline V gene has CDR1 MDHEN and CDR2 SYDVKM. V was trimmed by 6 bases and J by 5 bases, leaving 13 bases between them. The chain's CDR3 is CASRETRRETQYF. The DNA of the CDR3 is TGTGCCAGCAGGGAGACCCGACGGGAGACCCAGTACTTC.

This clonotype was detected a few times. The CDR3 nucleotides are TGTGCCACCAGTGATTTCCGGGACAGGGGTAAAAATGAGCAGTTCTTC. As protein: CATSDFRDRGKNEQFF. This chain links TRBV24-1 with TRBJ2-1; 10 bases match TRBD1. CDR1 is KGHDR and CDR2 is SFDVKD in the germline V gene. This CDR3 is built from 16 residues. Trimming cost V 1 base and J 7 bases; bases outside gene matches: 6.

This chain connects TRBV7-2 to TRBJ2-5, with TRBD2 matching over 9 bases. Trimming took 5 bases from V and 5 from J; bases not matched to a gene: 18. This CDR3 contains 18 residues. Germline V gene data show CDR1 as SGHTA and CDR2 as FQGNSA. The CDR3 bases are TGTGCCAGCAGCATCCGATCTGGCGGGGGGGCTTCTCGGGAGACCCAGTACTTC. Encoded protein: CASSIRSGGGASRETQYF.

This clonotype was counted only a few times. The CDR3 reads CASSLAGPNTQYF. CDR3 nucleotides: TGTGCCAGCAGCTTAGCTGGACCAAATACGCAGTATTTT. The rearrangement joins TRBV7-2 to TRBJ2-3, with unresolved D. The CDR3 totals 13 residues. With 0 bases removed from V and 7 bases from J, the gap between germline ends came to 8 bases. Per the germline V gene, CDR1 is SGHTA and CDR2 is FQGNSA. The variable domain in full, completed from reference TRBV7-2 and TRBJ2-3, reads GAGVSQSPSNKVTEKGKDVELRCDPISGHTALYWYRQSLGQGLEFLIYFQGNSAPDKSGLPSDRFSAERTGGSVSTLTIQRTQQEDSAVYLCASSLAGPNTQYFGPGTRLTVL.

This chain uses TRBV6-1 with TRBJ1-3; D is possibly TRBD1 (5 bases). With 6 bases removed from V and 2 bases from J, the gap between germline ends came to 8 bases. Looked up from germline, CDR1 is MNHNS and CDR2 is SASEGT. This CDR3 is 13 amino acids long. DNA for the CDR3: TGTGCCAGCAGAGGGGATACTGGAAACACCATATATTTT. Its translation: CASRGDTGNTIYF.

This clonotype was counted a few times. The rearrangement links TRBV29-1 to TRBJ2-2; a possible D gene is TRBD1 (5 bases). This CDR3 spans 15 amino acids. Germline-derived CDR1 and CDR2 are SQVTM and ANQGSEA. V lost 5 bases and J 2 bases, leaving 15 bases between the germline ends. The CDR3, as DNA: TGCAGCGTTTCCCTAGGAACAGGCAACACCGGGGAGCTGTTTTTT. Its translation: CSVSLGTGNTGELFF.

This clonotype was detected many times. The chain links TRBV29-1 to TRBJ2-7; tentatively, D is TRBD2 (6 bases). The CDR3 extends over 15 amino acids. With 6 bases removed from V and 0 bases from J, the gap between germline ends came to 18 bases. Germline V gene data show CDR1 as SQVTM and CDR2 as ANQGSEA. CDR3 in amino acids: CSVGGEIRNSYEQYF. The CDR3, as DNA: TGCAGCGTCGGAGGGGAAATCAGGAACTCCTACGAGCAGTACTTC.

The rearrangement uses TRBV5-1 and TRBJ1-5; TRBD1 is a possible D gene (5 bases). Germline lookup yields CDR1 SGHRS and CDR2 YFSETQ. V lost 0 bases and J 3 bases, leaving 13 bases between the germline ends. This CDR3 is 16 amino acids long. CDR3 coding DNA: TGCGCCAGCAGCTTGGAGGGGCCTGACCACAATCAGCCCCAGCATTTT. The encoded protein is CASSLEGPDHNQPQHF.

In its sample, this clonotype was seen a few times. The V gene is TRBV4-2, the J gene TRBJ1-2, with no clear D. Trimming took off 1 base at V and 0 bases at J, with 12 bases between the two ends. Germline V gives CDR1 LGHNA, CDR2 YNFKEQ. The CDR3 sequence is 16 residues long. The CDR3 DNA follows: TGTGCCAGCAGCCAAGGGAGACATACCACTAACTATGGCTACACCTTC. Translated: CASSQGRHTTNYGYTF.